The clone carrying this T cell receptor (beta chain) was counted a few times. Its antigen is not known. The CDR3 totals 16 residues. The germline CDR1 and CDR2 sequences are MNHEY and SVGAGI. V shed 6 bases and J shed 2 bases, with 17 bases lying between them. RNA was extracted from bulk tissue without any cell sorting. This sample was included in a study of tumor and adjacent non-tumor tissue in lung cancer. Regarding the study as a whole: Tumor tissue had significantly higher TCR diversity than normal lung.

The library came from three nested PCR rounds adapted from ARM-PCR protocols. One entry per CDR3 protein, called by TCRdb with MiXCR from the multiplex PCR reads. The sample carries around 210,000 distinct CDR3 sequences, 71% recorded once. Material for sequencing was lung tumor tissue. The chain recombines TRBV6-5 with TRBJ1-5; the D is unclear. The TCR sequence derives from a man between 60 and 75 years old with non-small cell lung cancer. In nucleotides, the CDR3 is TGTGCCAGCAGCCAACAAGGCCTGGGAGGCAATCAGCCCCAGCATTTT. This gives the protein CASSQQGLGGNQPQHF.